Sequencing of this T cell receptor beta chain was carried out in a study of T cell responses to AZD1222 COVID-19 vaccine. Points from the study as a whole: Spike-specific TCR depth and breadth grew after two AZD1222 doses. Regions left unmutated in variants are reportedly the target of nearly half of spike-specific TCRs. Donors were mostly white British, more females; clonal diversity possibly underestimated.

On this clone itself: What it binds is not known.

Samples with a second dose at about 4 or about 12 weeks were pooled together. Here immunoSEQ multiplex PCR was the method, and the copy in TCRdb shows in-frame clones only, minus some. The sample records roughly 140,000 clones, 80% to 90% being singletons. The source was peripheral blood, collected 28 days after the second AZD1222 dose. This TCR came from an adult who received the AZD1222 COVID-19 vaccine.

The DNA for the CDR3 is TGTGCCAGTAGTATGATGAGGGGGGCGCAGGGCTACACCTTC. Protein sequence: CASSMMRGAQGYTF. This rearrangement joins TRBV19 to TRBJ1-2; TRBD1 might be the D (6 bases). V lost 3 bases and J lost 8, with 16 bases in between. The length of the CDR3 is 14 residues. The germline gives CDR1 LNHDA, CDR2 SQIVND (reference sequence).